This TCR beta chain emerged from a study of beta chain features in type 1 diabetes. Regarding the study as a whole: For Type 1 diabetes patients, all four CD4+ subsets carried TCRB CDR3s that were moderately but significantly shorter.

The V gene lost 2 bases and the J gene lost 2 bases, with 9 bases spanning the gap. Germline-derived CDR1 and CDR2 are MNHEY and SVGAGI. This CDR3 comprises 14 residues. TCRB transcripts that were expressed got sequenced, as all of the isolated RNA had been reverse transcribed. This table comes from immunoSEQ multiplex PCR, and its TCRdb copy is limited to in-frame clones, with some not included. The sample lists 640,000 or so clones; 13% were seen once. Comments on this clone: Its antigen remains unknown.

This chain uses TRBV6-5 with TRBJ1-2, with a possible D match to TRBD1 (5 bases). The sequenced sample consisted of naive CD4+ T cells from blood. The source is a young man with type 1 diabetes. CDR3 residues: CASSYTDSNYGYTF. CDR3 DNA sequence: TGTGCCAGCAGTTACACTGACAGCAACTATGGCTACACCTTC.